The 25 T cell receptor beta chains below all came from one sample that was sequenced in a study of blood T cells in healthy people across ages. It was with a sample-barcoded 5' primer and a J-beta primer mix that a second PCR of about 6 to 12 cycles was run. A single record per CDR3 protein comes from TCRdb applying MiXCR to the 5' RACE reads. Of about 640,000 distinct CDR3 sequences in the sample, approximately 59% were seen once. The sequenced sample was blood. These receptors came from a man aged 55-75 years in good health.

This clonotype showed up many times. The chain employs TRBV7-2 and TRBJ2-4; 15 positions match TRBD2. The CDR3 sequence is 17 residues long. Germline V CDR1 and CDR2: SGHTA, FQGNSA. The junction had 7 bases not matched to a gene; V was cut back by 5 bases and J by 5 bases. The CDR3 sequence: CASSRTSGGAQENIQYF. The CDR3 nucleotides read TGTGCCAGCAGCCGGACTAGCGGGGGGGCCCAGGAAAACATTCAGTACTTC.

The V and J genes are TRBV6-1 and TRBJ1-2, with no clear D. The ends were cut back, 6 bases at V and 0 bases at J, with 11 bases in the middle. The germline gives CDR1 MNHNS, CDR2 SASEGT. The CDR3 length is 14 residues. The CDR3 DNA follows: TGTGCCAGCAGCCAATCATCGGCTAACTATGGCTACACCTTC. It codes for CASSQSSANYGYTF.

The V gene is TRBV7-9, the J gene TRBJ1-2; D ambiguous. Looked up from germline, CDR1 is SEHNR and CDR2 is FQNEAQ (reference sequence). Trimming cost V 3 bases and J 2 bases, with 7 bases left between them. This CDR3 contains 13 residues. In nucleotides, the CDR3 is TGTGCCAGCAGCTTCGGCTCAAACTATGGCTACACCTTC. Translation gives CASSFGSNYGYTF.

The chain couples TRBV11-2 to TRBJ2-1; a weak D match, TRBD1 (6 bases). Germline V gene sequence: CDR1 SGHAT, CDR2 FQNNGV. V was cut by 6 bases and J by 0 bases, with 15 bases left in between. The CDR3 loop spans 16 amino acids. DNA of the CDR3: TGTGCCAGCAGTCCGTCTAGGGGGAGCTCCTACAATGAGCAGTTCTTC. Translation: CASSPSRGSSYNEQFF.

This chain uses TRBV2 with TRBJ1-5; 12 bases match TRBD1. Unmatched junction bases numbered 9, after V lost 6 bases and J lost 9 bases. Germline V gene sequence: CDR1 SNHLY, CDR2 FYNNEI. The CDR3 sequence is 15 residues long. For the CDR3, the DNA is TGTGCCAGCAGCGCGGGACAGGGGGCTGGTTGGCCCCAGCATTTT. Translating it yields CASSAGQGAGWPQHF.

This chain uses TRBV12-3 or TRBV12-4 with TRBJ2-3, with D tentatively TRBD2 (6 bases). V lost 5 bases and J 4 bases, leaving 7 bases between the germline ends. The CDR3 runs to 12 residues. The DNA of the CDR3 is TGTGCCAGCAGTACTAGCCCAGATACGCAGTATTTT. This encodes CASSTSPDTQYF.

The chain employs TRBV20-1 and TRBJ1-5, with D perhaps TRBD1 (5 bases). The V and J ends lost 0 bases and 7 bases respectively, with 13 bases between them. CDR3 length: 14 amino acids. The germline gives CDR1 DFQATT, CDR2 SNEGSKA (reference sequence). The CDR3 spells CSARDRVGRQPQHF. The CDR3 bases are TGCAGTGCTAGAGATCGGGTGGGGCGGCAGCCCCAGCATTTT.

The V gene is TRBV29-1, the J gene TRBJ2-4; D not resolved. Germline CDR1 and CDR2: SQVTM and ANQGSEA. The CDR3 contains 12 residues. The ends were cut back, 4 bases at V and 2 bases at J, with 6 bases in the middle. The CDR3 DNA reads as TGCAGCGTTGTAGACTCCAAAAACATTCAGTACTTC. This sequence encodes CSVVDSKNIQYF.

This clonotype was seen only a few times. The chain's CDR3 is CASSRTGGFPPGVYGYTF. CDR3 nucleotide sequence: TGTGCCAGCAGCCGGACAGGGGGGTTCCCCCCGGGAGTTTATGGCTACACCTTC. The V gene is TRBV5-5, the J gene TRBJ1-2; 10 bases match TRBD1. Germline lookup yields CDR1 SGHKS and CDR2 YYEKEE (reference sequence). Trimming cost V 4 bases and J 5 bases; bases outside gene matches: 17. The CDR3 contains 18 residues.

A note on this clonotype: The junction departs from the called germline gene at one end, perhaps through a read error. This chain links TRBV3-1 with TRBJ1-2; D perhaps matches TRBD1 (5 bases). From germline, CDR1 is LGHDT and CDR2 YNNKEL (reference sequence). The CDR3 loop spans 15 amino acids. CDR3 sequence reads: CAGSQGLGRGHGYTF. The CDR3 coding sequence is TGTGCCGGCAGCCAAGGGCTCGGAAGGGGCCATGGTTACACCTTC.

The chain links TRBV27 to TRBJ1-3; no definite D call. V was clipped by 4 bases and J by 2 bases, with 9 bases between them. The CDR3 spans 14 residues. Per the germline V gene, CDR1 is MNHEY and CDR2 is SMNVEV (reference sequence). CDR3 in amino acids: CASSSSNTGNTIYF. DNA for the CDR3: TGTGCCAGCAGTTCTTCAAATACTGGAAACACCATATATTTT.

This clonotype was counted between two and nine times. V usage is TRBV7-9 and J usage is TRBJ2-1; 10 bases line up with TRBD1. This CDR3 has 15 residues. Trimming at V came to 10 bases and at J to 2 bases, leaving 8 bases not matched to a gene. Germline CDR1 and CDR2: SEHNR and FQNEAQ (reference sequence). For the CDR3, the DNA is TGTGCCACCCGAATCGGACAGGGGGCCTACAATGAGCAGTTCTTC. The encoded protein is CATRIGQGAYNEQFF.

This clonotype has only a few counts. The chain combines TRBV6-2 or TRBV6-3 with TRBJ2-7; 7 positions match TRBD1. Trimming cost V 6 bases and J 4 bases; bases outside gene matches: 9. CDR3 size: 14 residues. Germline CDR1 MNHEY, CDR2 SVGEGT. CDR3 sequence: CASSLATGTYEQYF. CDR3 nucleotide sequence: TGTGCCAGCAGCCTGGCGACAGGGACGTACGAGCAGTACTTC.

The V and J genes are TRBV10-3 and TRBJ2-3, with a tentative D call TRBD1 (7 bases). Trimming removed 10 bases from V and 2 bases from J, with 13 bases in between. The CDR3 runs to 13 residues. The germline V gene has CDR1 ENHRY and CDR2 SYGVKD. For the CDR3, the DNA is TGTGCCACCGTCAGGGGGGTCACAGATACGCAGTATTTT. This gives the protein CATVRGVTDTQYF.

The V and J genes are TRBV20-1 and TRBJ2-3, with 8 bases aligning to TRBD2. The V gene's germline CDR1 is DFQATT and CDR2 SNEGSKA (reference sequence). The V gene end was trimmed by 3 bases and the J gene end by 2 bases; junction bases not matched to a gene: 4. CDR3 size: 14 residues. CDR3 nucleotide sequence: TGCAGTGCTAGGGTAGCGGGGCCCACAGATACGCAGTATTTT. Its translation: CSARVAGPTDTQYF.

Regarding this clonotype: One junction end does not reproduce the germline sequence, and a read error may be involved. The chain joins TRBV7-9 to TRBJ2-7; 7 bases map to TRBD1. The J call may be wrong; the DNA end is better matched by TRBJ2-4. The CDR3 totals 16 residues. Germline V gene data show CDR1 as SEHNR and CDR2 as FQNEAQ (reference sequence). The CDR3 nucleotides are TGTGCCAACAGCATACAAGGGACAGTTGGCGGAAACATTCAGTACTTC. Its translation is CANSIQGTVGGNIQYF.

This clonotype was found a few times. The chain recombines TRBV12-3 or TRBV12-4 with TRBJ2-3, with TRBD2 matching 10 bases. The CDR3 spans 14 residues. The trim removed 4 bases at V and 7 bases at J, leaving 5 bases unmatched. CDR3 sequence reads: CASSSPGLANTQYF. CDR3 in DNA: TGTGCCAGCAGTTCCCCGGGACTAGCGAATACGCAGTATTTT.

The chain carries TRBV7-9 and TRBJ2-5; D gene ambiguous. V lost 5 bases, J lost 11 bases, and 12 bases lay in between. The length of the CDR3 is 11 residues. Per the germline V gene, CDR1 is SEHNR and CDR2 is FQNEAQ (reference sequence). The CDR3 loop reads CASSQELAQYF. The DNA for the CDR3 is TGTGCCAGCAGCCAGGAGCTCGCGCAGTACTTC.

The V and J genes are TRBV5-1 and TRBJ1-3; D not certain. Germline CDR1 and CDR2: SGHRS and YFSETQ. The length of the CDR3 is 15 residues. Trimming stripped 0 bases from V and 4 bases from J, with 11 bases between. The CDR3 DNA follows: TGCGCCAGCAGCTTGGCGGACGGGAGAGGAAACACCATATATTTT. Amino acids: CASSLADGRGNTIYF.

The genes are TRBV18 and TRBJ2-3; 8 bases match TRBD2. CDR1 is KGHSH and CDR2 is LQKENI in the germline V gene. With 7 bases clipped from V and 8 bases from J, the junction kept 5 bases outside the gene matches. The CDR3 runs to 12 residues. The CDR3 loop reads CASCPSGGTQYF. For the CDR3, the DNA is TGTGCCAGCTGTCCGAGCGGGGGTACGCAGTATTTT. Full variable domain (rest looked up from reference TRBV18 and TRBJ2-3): NAGVMQNPRHLVRRRGQEARLRCSPMKGHSHVYWYRQLPEEGLKFMVYLQKENIIDESGMPKERFSAEFPKEGPSILRIQQVVRGDSAAYFCASCPSGGTQYFGPGTRLTVL.

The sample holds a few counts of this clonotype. CDR3 sequence reads: CASSDRVVSYNEQFF. CDR3 nucleotide sequence: TGTGCCAGCAGTGACCGGGTAGTGTCCTACAATGAGCAGTTCTTC. This chain connects TRBV6-4 to TRBJ2-1; unclear D gene. This CDR3 has 15 residues. Germline CDR1 MRHNA, CDR2 SNTAGT. V lost 2 bases to trimming and J lost 1 base, with 9 bases between them.

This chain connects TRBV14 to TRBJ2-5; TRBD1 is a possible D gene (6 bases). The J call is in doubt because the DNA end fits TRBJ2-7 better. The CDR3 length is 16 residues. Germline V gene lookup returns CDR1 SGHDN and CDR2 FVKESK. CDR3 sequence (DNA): TGTGCCAGCAGTCTCACAGGGACACTAACACCCTACGAGCAGTACTTC. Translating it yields CASSLTGTLTPYEQYF.

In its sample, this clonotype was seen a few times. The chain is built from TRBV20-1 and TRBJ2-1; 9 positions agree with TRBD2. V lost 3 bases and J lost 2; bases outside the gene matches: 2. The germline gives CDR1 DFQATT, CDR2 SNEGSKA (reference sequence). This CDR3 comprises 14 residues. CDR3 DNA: TGCAGTGCTAGGAGCGGGGGGCCCTACAATGAGCAGTTCTTC. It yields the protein CSARSGGPYNEQFF.

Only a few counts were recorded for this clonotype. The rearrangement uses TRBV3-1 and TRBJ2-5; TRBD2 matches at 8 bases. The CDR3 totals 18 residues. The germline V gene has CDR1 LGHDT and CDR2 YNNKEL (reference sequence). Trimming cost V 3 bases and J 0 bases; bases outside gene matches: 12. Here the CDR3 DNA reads TGTGCCAGCAGCCATAATAAGCGGGGGCCCCAGTACCAAGAGACCCAGTACTTC. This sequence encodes CASSHNKRGPQYQETQYF.

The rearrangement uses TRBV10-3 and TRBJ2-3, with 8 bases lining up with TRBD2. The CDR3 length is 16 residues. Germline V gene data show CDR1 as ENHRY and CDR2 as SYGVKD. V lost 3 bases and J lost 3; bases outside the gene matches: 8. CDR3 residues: CAISDPQAGVTDTQYF. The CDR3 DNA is TGTGCCATCAGTGACCCCCAAGCGGGGGTGACAGATACGCAGTATTTT.